These T cell receptor beta chains were read from a single sample in a study of blood T cell repertoires in COVID-19. Here immunoSEQ multiplex PCR was the method, and the copy in TCRdb shows in-frame clones only, minus some. The sample lists tens of thousands of clones, roughly four fifths seen once, with 6.5% to 8.5% in the top ten. The sample comprised peripheral blood. All receptors derive from a man aged 50-59 years with active or convalescent COVID-19. Both conserved end residues are trimmed from each CDR3.

V: TRBV5-4
length: 11
CDR3: ASTSSPTDTQY

V: TRBV19
length: 12
CDR3: ASSIDSTNEKLF

V: TRBV3-1/TRBV3-2
length: 13
CDR3: ASSHAGQGAREQY

V: TRBV6-4
length: 13
CDR3: ASSEHGQLNTEAF

V: TRBV5-4
length: 14
CDR3: ASSGGLATGANVLT

V: TRBV19
length: 12
CDR3: ASRGQGDGNTIY

V: TRBV5-8
length: 11
CDR3: ASSLVGGYEQY

V: TRBV4-3
length: 13
CDR3: ASSQTGTGNQPQH

V: TRBV11-2
length: 12
CDR3: ASSFLGGGSPLH

V: TRBV4-1
length: 16
CDR3: ASSQGTRDRGSGTEAF